Below, 17 T cell receptor beta chains from the same sample are listed, as sequenced in a study of early T cells in non-severe SARS-CoV-2 infection (TCRdb year 2021). The library came from 5' RACE. Sequencing was carried out with a NextSeq 500. TCRdb reworked the public reads: Q25 trimming with fastp, MiXCR clone assembly, productive beta chains retained. Merged by CDR3 protein, the rows form single entries marked with the most common genes and DNA. Across this sample there are 20,000 to 25,000 distinct CDR3 sequences, with roughly 4.4% seen only once. The ten largest make up around 20% of the sample. The sequencing sample was made of whole blood. These receptors came from an adult who was a healthcare worker with PCR-confirmed SARS-CoV-2 infection or an uninfected control (not recorded which).

This clonotype was observed a few times. The V gene is TRBV7-2, the J gene TRBJ2-5; a possible D gene is TRBD1 (6 bases). The CDR3 covers 14 residues. Trimming shortened V by 3 bases and J by 0 bases, and 8 bases separated the two germline ends. Germline loops: CDR1 SGHTA, CDR2 FQGNSA. The CDR3 DNA is TGTGCCAGCAGCTTCCGGGACAACCAAGAGACCCAGTACTTC. The encoded protein is CASSFRDNQETQYF.

There are a few counts of this clonotype. The chain carries TRBV5-4 and TRBJ1-1; 7 bases match TRBD1. The germline V gene has CDR1 SGHNT and CDR2 YYREEE (reference sequence). The CDR3 runs 12 residues. V lost 9 bases and J lost 0; bases outside the gene matches: 2. The CDR3 nucleotides are TGTGCCACTGGACAGGTGAACACTGAAGCTTTCTTT. Protein: CATGQVNTEAFF. Variable domain in full (rest from reference TRBV5-4 and TRBJ1-1): ETGVTQSPTHLIKTRGQQVTLRCSSQSGHNTVSWYQQALGQGPQFIFQYYREEENGRGNFPPRFSGLQFPNYSSELNVNALELDDSALYLCATGQVNTEAFFGQGTRLTVV.

This clonotype was counted at least ten times. This sequence joins TRBV29-1 and TRBJ2-3; TRBD2 matches at 12 bases. Trimming cost V 2 bases and J 4 bases; bases outside gene matches: 10. The germline CDR1 and CDR2 sequences are SQVTM and ANQGSEA. The CDR3 runs to 17 residues. This chain's CDR3 is CSVELWTSGTGPDTQYF. The CDR3 DNA is TGCAGCGTTGAACTTTGGACTAGCGGGACGGGACCAGATACGCAGTATTTT.

The chain employs TRBV12-3 or TRBV12-4 and TRBJ2-7; D could derive from TRBD1 or TRBD2 (5 bases each). The CDR3 is 16 amino acids. Trimming cost V 4 bases and J 2 bases, with 18 bases left between them. This CDR3 is CASSSRGASKAYEQYF. The CDR3 region has the DNA TGTGCCAGCAGTTCCCGAGGGGCAAGTAAGGCCTACGAGCAGTACTTC.

This clonotype was counted ten times or more. The junction departs from the called germline gene at one end, perhaps through a read error. The rearrangement links TRBV14 to TRBJ2-2, with no clear D. CDR1 and CDR2 from the germline V gene are SGHDN and FVKESK. The CDR3 contains 14 residues. The CDR3 nucleotides read TGTGCCAGCAGCCAAGAATCGAAAACCGGGGAGCTGTTTTTT. Protein product: CASSQESKTGELFF.

This clonotype has ten or more counts. The chain's CDR3 is CSAAGVAYNEQFF. Here the CDR3 DNA reads TGCAGTGCAGCGGGAGTAGCTTACAATGAGCAGTTCTTC. This chain uses TRBV20-1 with TRBJ2-1; 8 positions agree with TRBD2. The CDR3 loop spans 13 amino acids. V lost 6 bases, J lost 4 bases, and 5 bases stayed unmatched. Germline CDR1 reads DFQATT; CDR2 reads SNEGSKA (reference sequence).

This clonotype was detected ten times or more. CDR3 nucleotides: TGTGCCAGCAGTGAACAGGGACAGGGGGTAGGGTTCAACACTGAAGCTTTCTTT. Translated: CASSEQGQGVGFNTEAFF. V usage is TRBV2 and J usage is TRBJ1-1, with 11 bases aligning to TRBD1. The CDR3 extends over 18 amino acids. Germline CDR1 is SNHLY and CDR2 is FYNNEI. V dropped 2 bases and J dropped 2; count of bases not matched to a gene: 10. The entire variable domain, with the rest obtained from reference TRBV2 and TRBJ1-1, is as follows: EPEVTQTPSHQVTQMGQEVILRCVPISNHLYFYWYRQILGQKVEFLVSFYNNEISEKSEIFDDQFSVERPDGSNFTLKIRSTKLEDSAMYFCASSEQGQGVGFNTEAFFGQGTRLTVV.

This chain links TRBV28 with TRBJ1-2, with D tentatively TRBD1 (6 bases). V lost 1 base, J lost 4 bases, and 16 bases lay in between. This CDR3 region has 16 residues. Per the germline V gene, CDR1 is MDHEN and CDR2 is SYDVKM. The CDR3 sequence: CASSLSGAVYIYGYTF. The DNA of the CDR3 is TGTGCCAGCAGTTTATCGGGGGCTGTTTATATCTATGGCTACACCTTC.

The rearrangement links TRBV12-3 or TRBV12-4 to TRBJ2-7; D may be TRBD1 or TRBD2 (5 bases each). The CDR3 has 15 amino acids. Trimming pared 2 bases from V and 5 bases from J, leaving 16 bases between. The CDR3 bases are TGTGCCAGCAGTTTACCGGGACCCGGGTTTCACGAGCAGTACTTC. The encoded protein is CASSLPGPGFHEQYF.

CDR3 residues: CASSLRDSNYGYTF. CDR3 nucleotides: TGCGCCAGCAGCCTTCGGGACAGCAACTATGGCTACACCTTC. This chain links TRBV5-1 with TRBJ1-2, with 7 bases matching TRBD1. Looked up from germline, CDR1 is SGHRS and CDR2 is YFSETQ. The CDR3 is made up of 14 amino acids. J gave up 2 bases and V 4 bases, and 5 bases lay outside the gene matches.

The rearrangement links TRBV28 to TRBJ1-1; no firm D call. Germline CDR1 MDHEN, CDR2 SYDVKM. Trimming left V 6 bases short and J 4 bases short, with 18 bases between. The CDR3 is made up of 15 amino acids. In DNA form, the CDR3 reads TGTGCCAGCAGCTTAGCATTACGGGCGAGCACTGAAGCTTTCTTT. It translates to CASSLALRASTEAFF.

The V call is TRBV4-3, the J call TRBJ2-2, with TRBD2 matching over 9 bases. Trimming took 4 bases from V and 5 from J; bases not matched to a gene: 5. The CDR3 runs 15 residues. Germline lookup yields CDR1 LGHNA and CDR2 YSLEER. CDR3: CASSRRAGGTGELFF. The CDR3 DNA reads as TGCGCCAGCAGCCGTAGAGCGGGAGGAACCGGGGAGCTGTTTTTT.

By share of the sample, this clonotype is medium-sized. The chain recombines TRBV25-1 with TRBJ2-7; possibly TRBD2 for D (6 bases). Trimming took 5 bases from V and 0 from J, leaving 14 bases between them. Per germline, CDR1 MGHDK and CDR2 SYGVNS. The CDR3 totals 15 residues. In nucleotides, the CDR3 is TGTGCCAGCAGTCGGGGGTTTCCCTTCTCCTACGAGCAGTACTTC. This gives the protein CASSRGFPFSYEQYF.

This clonotype was seen a handful of times. The chain combines TRBV24-1 with TRBJ2-5; either TRBD1 or TRBD2 may supply D (5 bases each). In germline, CDR1 is KGHDR, CDR2 SFDVKD. V gave up 1 base and J gave up 1 base, with 15 bases separating them. The CDR3 contains 17 residues. This CDR3 reads CATSDFLRDRSQETQYF. CDR3 nucleotide sequence: TGTGCCACCAGTGATTTTCTCAGGGACCGGTCCCAAGAGACCCAGTACTTC.

This clonotype was recorded a few times. This chain joins TRBV7-9 and TRBJ1-1; no clear D gene. CDR1 and CDR2 from the germline V gene are SEHNR and FQNEAQ (reference sequence). Trimming left V 2 bases short and J 0 bases short, with 10 bases between. CDR3 size: 15 residues. Written as DNA, the CDR3 is TGTGCCAGCAGCTTACACAGCACAATGAACACTGAAGCTTTCTTT. The encoded protein is CASSLHSTMNTEAFF.

V usage is TRBV9 and J usage is TRBJ2-4, with a weak D call TRBD1 (6 bases). The V end was cut by 3 bases, the J end by 7 bases, with 11 bases between. The CDR3 loop spans 13 amino acids. CDR1 SGDLS and CDR2 YYNGEE come from the germline V gene. CDR3: CASSEGVKNIQYF. The CDR3 DNA follows: TGTGCCAGCAGCGAGGGGGTTAAGAACATTCAGTACTTC.

There are many counts of this clonotype. The rearrangement joins TRBV20-1 to TRBJ2-1; the D call may be TRBD1 or TRBD2 (6 bases each). Between the trimmed V and J ends, which lost 4 bases and 0 bases, there was a span of 10 bases. The CDR3 contains 14 residues. Germline values: CDR1 DFQATT, CDR2 SNEGSKA (reference sequence). As DNA, the CDR3 is TGCAGTGCTATCGGGGGCGGCTCCTACAATGAGCAGTTCTTC. Protein sequence: CSAIGGGSYNEQFF.